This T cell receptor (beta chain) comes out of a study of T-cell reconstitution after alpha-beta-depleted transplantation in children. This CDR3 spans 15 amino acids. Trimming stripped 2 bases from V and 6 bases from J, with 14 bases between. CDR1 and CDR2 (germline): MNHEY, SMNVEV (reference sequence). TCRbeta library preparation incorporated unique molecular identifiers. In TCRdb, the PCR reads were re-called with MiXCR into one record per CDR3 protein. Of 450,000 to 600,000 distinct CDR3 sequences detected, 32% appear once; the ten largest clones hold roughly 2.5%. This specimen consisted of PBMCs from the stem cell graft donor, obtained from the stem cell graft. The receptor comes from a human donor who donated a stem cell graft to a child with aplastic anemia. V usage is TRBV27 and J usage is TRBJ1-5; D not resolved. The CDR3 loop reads CASSLTSLGSQPQHF. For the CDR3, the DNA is TGTGCCAGCAGTTTAACTTCCCTGGGAAGTCAGCCCCAGCATTTT.